The 19 T cell receptor beta chains listed next were all sequenced from one sample in a study of blood T cell repertoires in COVID-19. Only in-frame clones appear in the TCRdb table, and some are missing; sequencing was by immunoSEQ multiplex PCR. In the table there are fewer than 85,000 clones, 65% to 85% of which are singletons. Sequenced input: peripheral blood. These receptors were collected from a woman older than 75 with active or convalescent COVID-19.

This chain joins TRBV19 and TRBJ1-5; D is undetermined. The germline gives CDR1 LNHDA, CDR2 SQIVND (reference sequence). V gave up 4 bases and J gave up 0 bases, with 13 bases separating them. The length of the CDR3 is 16 residues. CDR3 bases: TGTGCCAGTAGTAAAACAGACCTCTATAGCAATCAGCCCCAGCATTTT. Protein product: CASSKTDLYSNQPQHF. Using reference TRBV19 and TRBJ1-5 for the parts outside the CDR3, the full variable domain is DGGITQSPKYLFRKEGQNVTLSCEQNLNHDAMYWYRQDPGQGLRLIYYSQIVNDFQKGDIAEGYSVSREKKESFPLTVTSAQKNPTAFYLCASSKTDLYSNQPQHFGDGTRLSIL.

The rearrangement uses TRBV7-8 and TRBJ2-7; TRBD1 might be the D (5 bases). The CDR3 is made up of 17 amino acids. The V and J ends lost 3 bases and 2 bases respectively, with 20 bases between them. Per the germline V gene, CDR1 is SGHVS and CDR2 is FQNEAQ. The CDR3 DNA follows: TGTGCCAGCAGCTTTGGGGCAGGGATGCTTCTAGCCTACGAGCAGTACTTC. It specifies CASSFGAGMLLAYEQYF.

This sequence joins TRBV18 and TRBJ2-3; tentative D call: TRBD1 (5 bases). The CDR3 is made up of 17 amino acids. Trimming pared 3 bases from V and 0 bases from J, leaving 16 bases between. From germline, CDR1 is KGHSH and CDR2 LQKENI. The chain's CDR3 is CASSPVKQVSSTDTQYF. The CDR3 DNA follows: TGTGCCAGCTCACCGGTGAAACAGGTCTCTAGCACAGATACGCAGTATTTT.

V gene TRBV9 combines with J gene TRBJ1-1; perhaps TRBD1 as D (6 bases). The length of the CDR3 is 14 residues. Germline V gives CDR1 SGDLS, CDR2 YYNGEE. V was cut by 3 bases and J by 2 bases, with 11 bases left in between. The CDR3 DNA follows: TGTGCCAGCAGCGCGAAGACAGGAAACACTGAAGCTTTCTTT. Protein: CASSAKTGNTEAFF.

This clone has just one count. J is TRBJ2-1 and V is TRBV11-3; a weak D match, TRBD1 (6 bases). CDR3 size: 15 residues. Germline CDR1 is SGHNT and CDR2 is YENEEA. V was clipped by 5 bases and J by 9 bases, with 20 bases between them. CDR3 in DNA: TGTGCCAGCAGCGCCCAGGGGCGTCTCTATGGTGAGCAGTTCTTC. It is translated as CASSAQGRLYGEQFF.

The chain is built from TRBV6-4 and TRBJ1-5, with D uncertain. V gave up 4 bases and J gave up 5 bases, with 9 bases separating them. CDR3 length: 13 residues. In germline, CDR1 is MRHNA, CDR2 SNTAGT. In nucleotides, the CDR3 is TGTGCCAGCAGTGCGGAGAGTCATCAGCCCCAGCATTTT. Translating gives CASSAESHQPQHF.

The chain recombines TRBV28 with TRBJ1-4, with TRBD1 matching over 7 bases. The germline V gene has CDR1 MDHEN and CDR2 SYDVKM. CDR3 length: 15 residues. J gave up 8 bases and V 6 bases, and 12 bases lay outside the gene matches. The CDR3 is CASRSPAGGEEKLFF. As DNA, the CDR3 is TGTGCCAGCAGATCCCCGGCAGGGGGAGAGGAAAAACTGTTTTTT.

The chain combines TRBV7-9 with TRBJ1-2, with 12 bases matching TRBD1. This CDR3 spans 17 amino acids. Germline V gene lookup returns CDR1 SEHNR and CDR2 FQNEAQ (reference sequence). Trimming took 6 bases from V and 3 from J; bases not matched to a gene: 11. The CDR3 reads CASRPPGQGAGDYGYTF. Here the CDR3 DNA reads TGTGCCAGCAGACCACCGGGACAGGGGGCAGGTGACTATGGCTACACCTTC.

V and J are TRBV20-1 and TRBJ2-6, with a possible D match to TRBD2 (5 bases). Trimming removed 3 bases at V and 1 base at J, with 13 bases between. Germline CDR1 DFQATT, CDR2 SNEGSKA (reference sequence). CDR3 size: 16 residues. Written as DNA, the CDR3 is TGCAGTGCTAGTCGGGATACTAGTTCTGGGGCCAACGTCCTGACTTTC. Translation gives CSASRDTSSGANVLTF.

The chain has TRBV15 and TRBJ2-1; unclear D gene. Trimming shortened V by 1 base and J by 0 bases, and 10 bases separated the two germline ends. The germline V gene encodes CDR1 LNHNV and CDR2 YYDKDF (reference sequence). The CDR3 covers 16 residues. For the CDR3, the DNA is TGTGCCACCAGCAGAGCACTGTCGAGCTCCTACAATGAGCAGTTCTTC. Encoded protein: CATSRALSSSYNEQFF.

CDR3 bases: TGTGCCAGCAGCTCCTCATGGGGACAGGGTGGCTATGGCTACACCTTC. Its protein product is CASSSSWGQGGYGYTF. The chain links TRBV13 to TRBJ1-2, with TRBD1 identical over 9 bases. The CDR3 spans 16 residues. Germline values: CDR1 PRHDT, CDR2 FYEKMQ (reference sequence). J lost 4 bases, V lost 4 bases, and 10 bases had no gene match.

V usage is TRBV19 and J usage is TRBJ2-7, with TRBD2 matching over 7 bases. The V segment lost 4 bases and the J segment 3 bases; nucleotides outside the gene matches: 9. Germline V gene lookup returns CDR1 LNHDA and CDR2 SQIVND (reference sequence). The length of the CDR3 is 15 residues. CDR3 nucleotide sequence: TGTGCCAGTAGTAAAGCTAGCGGACTTGTCTACGAGCAGTACTTC. It specifies CASSKASGLVYEQYF.

The J gene is TRBJ1-5, the V gene TRBV28; 9 bases align to TRBD1. In germline, CDR1 is MDHEN, CDR2 SYDVKM. J was trimmed by 4 bases and V by 5 bases; bases with no gene match: 6. This CDR3 comprises 15 residues. The CDR3: CASSAGDRDNQPQHF. The CDR3 bases are TGTGCCAGCAGTGCCGGGGACAGGGATAATCAGCCCCAGCATTTT.

The V gene is TRBV3-1 (or the pseudogene TRBV3-2), the J gene TRBJ1-1; 7 bases map to TRBD1. The CDR3 is 13 residues long. Germline V gene sequence: CDR1 LGHDT, CDR2 YNNKEL (reference sequence). Trimming at V came to 1 base and at J to 10 bases, leaving 6 bases not matched to a gene. CDR3 residues: CASSQGTQGLAFF. As DNA, the CDR3 is TGTGCCAGCAGCCAAGGGACACAGGGGCTAGCTTTCTTT.

J is TRBJ1-4 and V is TRBV5-6; 9 nucleotides line up with TRBD1. Germline CDR1 is SGHDT and CDR2 is YYEEEE. Trimming at V came to 4 bases and at J to 8 bases, leaving 15 bases not matched to a gene. The CDR3 is 17 amino acids. The CDR3: CASSAPGQGGLEEKLFF. The CDR3 DNA is TGTGCCAGCAGCGCCCCGGGACAGGGAGGATTAGAAGAAAAACTGTTTTTT. The full variable domain, rest sourced from reference TRBV5-6 and TRBJ1-4, is DAGVTQSPTHLIKTRGQQVTLRCSPKSGHDTVSWYQQALGQGPQFIFQYYEEEERQRGNFPDRFSGHQFPNYSSELNVNALLLGDSALYLCASSAPGQGGLEEKLFFGSGTQLSVL.

V and J are TRBV2 and TRBJ1-1; 7 bases are shared with TRBD1. This CDR3 is 11 amino acids long. Germline V gives CDR1 SNHLY, CDR2 FYNNEI. V trimming: 6 bases; J trimming: 10 bases; junction bases outside the gene matches: 5. The CDR3 loop reads CASRRDSGAFF. CDR3 DNA: TGTGCCAGCAGGAGGGACAGTGGAGCTTTCTTT.

The V call is TRBV5-1, the J call TRBJ2-5; D may be TRBD1 (5 bases). The CDR3 extends over 13 amino acids. The germline V gene encodes CDR1 SGHRS and CDR2 YFSETQ. The V end lost 4 bases, the J end lost 5 bases, and 12 bases lay between the germline ends. CDR3 in amino acids: CASSMGPGETQYF. The DNA for the CDR3 is TGCGCCAGCAGCATGGGGCCTGGTGAGACCCAGTACTTC.

This clone was found a few times. The gene calls are TRBV28 and TRBJ1-3, with a weak D call TRBD1 (6 bases). This CDR3 is 19 amino acids long. Germline V CDR1 and CDR2: MDHEN, SYDVKM. The V gene lost 3 bases and the J gene lost 4 bases, with 25 bases spanning the gap. The CDR3 spells CASSFGQLIPLTLGNTIYF. For the CDR3, the DNA is TGTGCCAGCAGTTTCGGACAGCTAATCCCGCTAACTCTGGGAAACACCATATATTTT.

The V call is TRBV4-3, the J call TRBJ2-2; 12 bases line up with TRBD2. Trimming removed 4 bases from V and 6 bases from J; junction bases left unmatched: 6. The CDR3 totals 16 residues. Germline CDR1 LGHNA, CDR2 YSLEER. As DNA, the CDR3 is TGCGCCAGCAGCCGGACTAGCGGGACTACGGCCGGGGAGCTGTTTTTT. Amino acids: CASSRTSGTTAGELFF.